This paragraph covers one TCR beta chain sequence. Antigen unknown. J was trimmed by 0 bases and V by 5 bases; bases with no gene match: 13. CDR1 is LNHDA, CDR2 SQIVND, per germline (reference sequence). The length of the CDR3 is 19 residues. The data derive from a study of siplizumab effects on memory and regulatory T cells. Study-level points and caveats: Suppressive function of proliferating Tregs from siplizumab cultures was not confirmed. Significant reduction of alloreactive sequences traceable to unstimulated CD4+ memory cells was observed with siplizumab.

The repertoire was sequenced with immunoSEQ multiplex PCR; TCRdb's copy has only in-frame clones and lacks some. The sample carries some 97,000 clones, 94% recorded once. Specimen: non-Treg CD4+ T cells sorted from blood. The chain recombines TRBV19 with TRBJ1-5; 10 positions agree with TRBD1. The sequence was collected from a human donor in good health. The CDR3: CASSSDPDRGTYSNQPQHF. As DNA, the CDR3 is TGTGCCAGTAGTTCGGACCCGGACAGGGGGACCTATAGCAATCAGCCCCAGCATTTT. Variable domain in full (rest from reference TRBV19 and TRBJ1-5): DGGITQSPKYLFRKEGQNVTLSCEQNLNHDAMYWYRQDPGQGLRLIYYSQIVNDFQKGDIAEGYSVSREKKESFPLTVTSAQKNPTAFYLCASSSDPDRGTYSNQPQHFGDGTRLSIL.